The sequence of this T cell receptor (beta chain) was determined in a study of shared clonotypes between healthy human individuals. The method was immunoSEQ multiplex PCR; TCRdb's version includes in-frame clones alone and lacks a portion of them. The sample yields around 1,100,000 clones, 70% to 80% seen once. The table lists this clone with a few counts. As yet, its antigen is unknown. General study findings and limits: An expected dependence of interdonor clonotype sharing on sequencing depth was noted. Rarefaction demonstrated incomplete sorted-subset sequencing despite large depth. Donor scarcity curtailed the genetic and exposure-history diversity represented herein.

This CDR3 is built from 14 residues. Germline-derived CDR1 and CDR2 are MNHNY and SVGAGI (reference sequence). Trimming took 2 bases from V and 7 from J, leaving 14 bases between them. Free of recent acute infections or vaccinations, the donors were healthy HIV-negative adults. The source is a man between 18 and 29 years old in good health. Some clones in this sample may be carry-over from other donors' samples. The chain employs TRBV6-6 and TRBJ1-2; the D is unclear. Sequenced sample: memory CD4+ T cells from PBMCs. Subset given: CD45RA-negative fraction. CDR3 protein: CASSYPTGEAGYTF. The CDR3 DNA is TGTGCCAGCAGTTACCCCACCGGGGAGGCTGGCTACACCTTC.